The rows below give T cell receptor beta chains drawn from one sample of a study of patients and donors after allogeneic stem cell transplantation. TCRdb recomputed calls from the RT-PCR reads with MiXCR, one row per CDR3 protein. The sample lists about 40,000 distinct CDR3 sequences; more than 30% were seen once. Sequenced sample: blood, either unsorted or a sorted T cell fraction (not recorded which). These TCRs come from a human donor who was either an allogeneic HSCT recipient or a stem cell or donor lymphocyte infusion donor (not recorded which). It is not recorded whose cells these are; they may come from a transplant donor. Both conserved end residues are part of each CDR3. The D gene is left open where the match is weak. Clone size appears in some rows only: once, few, many, or a class for an expanded clone.

v_call: TRBV7-2; clone_size: few; j_call: TRBJ2-3; d_call: TRBD2; cdr3_aa: CASIPSGTIDTQYF; cdr3_nt: TGTGCCAGCATCCCTAGCGGGACTATAGATACGCAGTATTTT
v_call: TRBV5-1; clone_size: many; j_call: TRBJ1-1; d_call: .; cdr3_aa: CASSLFGPSLEAFF; cdr3_nt: TGCGCCAGCAGCTTGTTTGGGCCGAGCCTTGAAGCTTTCTTT
v_call: TRBV5-1; clone_size: few; j_call: TRBJ1-4; d_call: .; cdr3_aa: CASSLVGSEKLFF; cdr3_nt: TGCGCCAGCAGCTTGGTCGGGTCTGAAAAACTGTTTTTT
v_call: TRBV5-1; clone_size: .; j_call: TRBJ2-2; d_call: .; cdr3_aa: CASSLRIANTGELFF; cdr3_nt: TGCGCCAGCAGCTTGCGTATCGCGAACACCGGGGAGCTGTTTTTT
v_call: TRBV5-1; clone_size: .; j_call: TRBJ2-3; d_call: .; cdr3_aa: CASSPTETTDTQYF; cdr3_nt: TGCGCCAGCAGCCCGACAGAGACCACAGATACGCAGTATTTT
v_call: TRBV12-3/TRBV12-4; clone_size: .; j_call: TRBJ1-5; d_call: .; cdr3_aa: CASSLEREGYSNQPQHF; cdr3_nt: TGTGCCAGCAGTTTGGAAAGGGAGGGGTATAGCAATCAGCCCCAGCATTTT
v_call: TRBV7-9; clone_size: .; j_call: TRBJ2-3; d_call: TRBD1; cdr3_aa: CASSQSQGVDTQYF; cdr3_nt: TGTGCCAGCAGCCAAAGCCAGGGGGTAGATACGCAGTATTTT
v_call: TRBV6-2/TRBV6-3; clone_size: .; j_call: TRBJ2-7; d_call: .; cdr3_aa: CASSSWTVPYEQYF; cdr3_nt: TGTGCCAGCAGTTCTTGGACGGTTCCCTACGAGCAGTACTTC
v_call: TRBV28; clone_size: few; j_call: TRBJ1-4; d_call: .; cdr3_aa: CASSPGPGWQKLFF; cdr3_nt: TGTGCCAGCAGCCCGGGACCCGGATGGCAAAAACTGTTTTTT
v_call: TRBV28; clone_size: .; j_call: TRBJ1-1; d_call: .; cdr3_aa: CASSLFPRDTAFF; cdr3_nt: TGTGCCAGCAGTTTATTCCCTCGGGACACCGCTTTCTTT
v_call: TRBV20-1; clone_size: .; j_call: TRBJ2-7; d_call: TRBD2; cdr3_aa: CSARGRSGSRTYEQYF; cdr3_nt: TGCAGTGCTAGAGGGCGGAGCGGGAGCCGCACCTACGAGCAGTACTTC
v_call: TRBV20-1; clone_size: .; j_call: TRBJ2-2; d_call: .; cdr3_aa: CSARPNRVGTGELFF; cdr3_nt: TGCAGTGCTAGACCCAACAGGGTGGGGACCGGGGAGCTGTTTTTT
v_call: TRBV28; clone_size: few; j_call: TRBJ1-5; d_call: TRBD1; cdr3_aa: CASSSKGQIDFTNQPQHF; cdr3_nt: TGTGCCAGCAGTTCAAAGGGACAGATCGACTTTACAAATCAGCCCCAGCATTTT
v_call: TRBV7-2; clone_size: .; j_call: TRBJ2-1; d_call: TRBD2; cdr3_aa: CASSLFGLAGTHEQFF; cdr3_nt: TGTGCCAGCAGCTTATTTGGACTAGCGGGAACTCATGAGCAGTTCTTC
v_call: TRBV5-1; clone_size: .; j_call: TRBJ2-3; d_call: .; cdr3_aa: CASSPRSGGTDTQYF; cdr3_nt: TGCGCCAGCAGCCCTCGTTCGGGTGGAACAGATACGCAGTATTTT
v_call: TRBV28; clone_size: few; j_call: TRBJ2-7; d_call: TRBD1; cdr3_aa: CASSLAGGDYEQYF; cdr3_nt: TGTGCCAGCAGTTTGGCAGGGGGCGATTACGAGCAGTACTTC
v_call: TRBV12-3/TRBV12-4; clone_size: .; j_call: TRBJ2-2; d_call: TRBD2; cdr3_aa: CASSLRGANTGELFF; cdr3_nt: TGTGCCAGCAGTTTGCGGGGGGCGAACACCGGGGAGCTGTTTTTT
v_call: TRBV20-1; clone_size: .; j_call: TRBJ2-2; d_call: TRBD2; cdr3_aa: CSARRLAGRGGTGELFF; cdr3_nt: TGCAGTGCTAGAAGGCTAGCGGGAAGGGGTGGTACCGGGGAGCTGTTTTTT
v_call: TRBV4-3; clone_size: .; j_call: TRBJ2-1; d_call: .; cdr3_aa: CASSQVGPDSPRNEQFF; cdr3_nt: TGCGCCAGCAGCCAAGTGGGTCCGGACTCCCCTCGGAATGAGCAGTTCTTC
v_call: TRBV7-2; clone_size: .; j_call: TRBJ1-6; d_call: .; cdr3_aa: CASSLERGHWGDNSPLHF; cdr3_nt: TGTGCCAGCAGCTTAGAGAGGGGACATTGGGGGGATAATTCACCCCTCCACTTT
v_call: TRBV7-3; clone_size: few; j_call: TRBJ1-6; d_call: TRBD1; cdr3_aa: CASSLRGQGGSPLHF; cdr3_nt: TGTGCCAGCAGCTTAAGGGGACAGGGCGGGTCACCCCTCCACTTT
v_call: TRBV12-3/TRBV12-4; clone_size: .; j_call: TRBJ2-3; d_call: .; cdr3_aa: CASSSYAGRTDTQYF; cdr3_nt: TGTGCCAGCAGTTCCTACGCGGGACGCACAGATACGCAGTATTTT
v_call: TRBV28; clone_size: few; j_call: TRBJ2-7; d_call: TRBD1; cdr3_aa: CASSLDRPFYEQYF; cdr3_nt: TGTGCCAGCAGTTTGGACAGGCCCTTCTACGAGCAGTACTTC
v_call: TRBV18; clone_size: few; j_call: TRBJ2-3; d_call: .; cdr3_aa: CASSPDTGAQYF; cdr3_nt: TGTGCCAGCTCACCCGACACCGGCGCGCAGTATTTT
v_call: TRBV7-2; clone_size: .; j_call: TRBJ2-5; d_call: .; cdr3_aa: CASRWTVGTQYF; cdr3_nt: TGTGCCAGCAGATGGACAGTAGGGACCCAGTACTTC
v_call: TRBV25-1; clone_size: .; j_call: TRBJ1-1; d_call: TRBD1; cdr3_aa: CASNSRQGGSTEAFF; cdr3_nt: TGTGCCAGCAACTCCCGACAGGGGGGCTCCACTGAAGCTTTCTTT
v_call: TRBV10-3; clone_size: few; j_call: TRBJ1-2; d_call: .; cdr3_aa: CAISVGDGYTF; cdr3_nt: TGTGCCATCAGTGTTGGCGATGGCTACACCTTC
v_call: TRBV4-3; clone_size: .; j_call: TRBJ1-2; d_call: TRBD1; cdr3_aa: CASSQERRDSSFNYGYTF; cdr3_nt: TGCGCCAGCAGCCAAGAAAGACGGGACAGTTCCTTTAACTATGGCTACACCTTC
v_call: TRBV5-4; clone_size: few; j_call: TRBJ2-7; d_call: .; cdr3_aa: CASSRTEGGFNEQYF; cdr3_nt: TGTGCCAGCAGCAGGACGGAGGGCGGGTTCAACGAGCAGTACTTC
v_call: TRBV20-1; clone_size: .; j_call: TRBJ2-4; d_call: .; cdr3_aa: CSAGLAKNIQYF; cdr3_nt: TGCAGTGCTGGACTAGCCAAAAACATTCAGTACTTC
v_call: TRBV5-1; clone_size: .; j_call: TRBJ2-1; d_call: .; cdr3_aa: CASSPPKGVLSIDEQFF; cdr3_nt: TGCGCCAGCAGCCCCCCTAAGGGGGTCCTCAGTATCGATGAGCAGTTCTTC
v_call: TRBV30; clone_size: .; j_call: TRBJ1-4; d_call: .; cdr3_aa: CAWSEGLNNEKLFF; cdr3_nt: TGTGCCTGGTCGGAGGGACTCAATAATGAAAAACTGTTTTTT
v_call: TRBV20-1; clone_size: .; j_call: TRBJ2-2; d_call: TRBD2; cdr3_aa: CSAFGTSGRKGTGELFF; cdr3_nt: TGCAGTGCTTTCGGGACTAGCGGGAGAAAAGGGACCGGGGAGCTGTTTTTT
v_call: TRBV19; clone_size: .; j_call: TRBJ2-3; d_call: TRBD2; cdr3_aa: CASGGAGPTDTQYF; cdr3_nt: TGTGCCAGTGGTGGAGCGGGGCCCACAGATACGCAGTATTTT
v_call: TRBV15; clone_size: .; j_call: TRBJ1-5; d_call: TRBD1; cdr3_aa: CATTEQGINQPQHF; cdr3_nt: TGTGCCACCACTGAACAGGGGATCAATCAGCCCCAGCATTTT
v_call: TRBV7-9; clone_size: many; j_call: TRBJ1-2; d_call: .; cdr3_aa: CASSSTPNYGYTF; cdr3_nt: TGTGCCAGCAGCTCGACACCGAACTATGGCTACACCTTC
v_call: TRBV4-1; clone_size: .; j_call: TRBJ1-2; d_call: TRBD1; cdr3_aa: CASSQGTGEGYTF; cdr3_nt: TGCGCCAGCAGCCAAGGGACAGGGGAAGGCTACACCTTC
v_call: TRBV7-2; clone_size: .; j_call: TRBJ2-5; d_call: TRBD2; cdr3_aa: CASRNNSSGIRETQYF; cdr3_nt: TGTGCCAGCAGGAATAACTCTAGCGGGATACGAGAGACCCAGTACTTC
v_call: TRBV18; clone_size: few; j_call: TRBJ1-1; d_call: .; cdr3_aa: CASSPQDSSKGAFF; cdr3_nt: TGTGCCAGCTCACCCCAGGACAGCTCAAAAGGAGCTTTCTTT
v_call: TRBV6-5; clone_size: few; j_call: TRBJ2-3; d_call: TRBD1; cdr3_aa: CASSRTGVGDTQYF; cdr3_nt: TGTGCCTCCAGCCGGACAGGGGTGGGAGATACGCAGTATTTT
v_call: TRBV4-2; clone_size: .; j_call: TRBJ2-4; d_call: .; cdr3_aa: CASSQDRWIYLAKNIQYF; cdr3_nt: TGTGCCAGCAGCCAAGATCGATGGATTTATCTAGCCAAAAACATTCAGTACTTC
v_call: TRBV11-2; clone_size: .; j_call: TRBJ2-1; d_call: .; cdr3_aa: CASSFLDYNEQFF; cdr3_nt: TGTGCCAGCAGCTTCCTAGACTACAATGAGCAGTTCTTC
v_call: TRBV12-3/TRBV12-4; clone_size: few; j_call: TRBJ1-2; d_call: .; cdr3_aa: CASGPGTLLEDGYTF; cdr3_nt: TGTGCCAGCGGCCCCGGGACCCTCCTCGAGGATGGCTACACCTTC
v_call: TRBV20-1; clone_size: .; j_call: TRBJ1-1; d_call: .; cdr3_aa: CSVPRVVMNTEAFF; cdr3_nt: TGCAGTGTACCCCGGGTTGTGATGAACACTGAAGCTTTCTTT
v_call: TRBV28; clone_size: .; j_call: TRBJ2-2; d_call: .; cdr3_aa: CASSFSSRRSGELFF; cdr3_nt: TGTGCCAGCAGTTTCTCGAGCAGGCGCTCCGGGGAGCTGTTTTTT
v_call: TRBV4-3; clone_size: .; j_call: TRBJ1-2; d_call: .; cdr3_aa: CASSQVRGPTLGNYGYTF; cdr3_nt: TGCGCCAGCAGCCAAGTAAGAGGGCCCACGCTCGGTAACTATGGCTACACCTTC
v_call: TRBV20-1; clone_size: many; j_call: TRBJ1-1; d_call: .; cdr3_aa: CSARPAAEAFF; cdr3_nt: TGCAGTGCCCGACCGGCTGCTGAAGCTTTCTTT
v_call: TRBV29-1; clone_size: .; j_call: TRBJ2-1; d_call: TRBD1; cdr3_aa: CSGAGQASYNEQFF; cdr3_nt: TGCAGCGGCGCGGGACAGGCATCCTACAATGAGCAGTTCTTC
v_call: TRBV12-3/TRBV12-4; clone_size: .; j_call: TRBJ1-4; d_call: .; cdr3_aa: CASRPGTRKLFF; cdr3_nt: TGTGCCAGCAGACCTGGGACGAGGAAACTGTTTTTT
v_call: TRBV9; clone_size: .; j_call: TRBJ2-7; d_call: TRBD2; cdr3_aa: CASSPRYGGGRDEQYF; cdr3_nt: TGTGCCAGCAGCCCCCGGTATGGGGGAGGGCGCGACGAGCAGTACTTC
v_call: TRBV4-1; clone_size: many; j_call: TRBJ1-5; d_call: .; cdr3_aa: CASSQDLAGNQPQHF; cdr3_nt: TGCGCCAGCAGCCAAGATCTGGCAGGCAATCAGCCCCAGCATTTT
v_call: TRBV7-2; clone_size: few; j_call: TRBJ1-5; d_call: .; cdr3_aa: CASSSGQSDQPQHF; cdr3_nt: TGTGCCAGCAGCTCCGGACAATCAGACCAGCCCCAGCATTTT
v_call: TRBV20-1; clone_size: few; j_call: TRBJ2-4; d_call: .; cdr3_aa: CSARNGAGLAKNIQYF; cdr3_nt: TGCAGTGCTAGAAATGGTGCGGGTCTAGCCAAAAACATTCAGTACTTC
v_call: TRBV11-2; clone_size: .; j_call: TRBJ2-7; d_call: .; cdr3_aa: CASSLGLYPYEQYF; cdr3_nt: TGTGCCAGCAGCTTGGGACTTTACCCTTACGAGCAGTACTTC
v_call: TRBV28; clone_size: few; j_call: TRBJ1-6; d_call: .; cdr3_aa: CASILSSYNSPLHF; cdr3_nt: TGTGCCAGCATCCTGAGCTCCTATAATTCACCCCTCCACTTT
v_call: TRBV7-2; clone_size: .; j_call: TRBJ2-1; d_call: .; cdr3_aa: CASSLSTGLPYNEQFF; cdr3_nt: TGTGCCAGCAGCCTATCAACGGGACTTCCTTACAATGAGCAGTTCTTC
v_call: TRBV29-1; clone_size: few; j_call: TRBJ1-1; d_call: .; cdr3_aa: CSVALRTKPEAFF; cdr3_nt: TGCAGCGTTGCTCTTAGGACGAAACCTGAAGCTTTCTTT
v_call: TRBV20-1; clone_size: .; j_call: TRBJ1-5; d_call: .; cdr3_aa: CSARPQGGDQPQHF; cdr3_nt: TGCAGTGCTAGACCCCAGGGAGGAGATCAGCCCCAGCATTTT
v_call: TRBV20-1; clone_size: .; j_call: TRBJ2-7; d_call: .; cdr3_aa: CSAARGWLPQWEQYF; cdr3_nt: TGCAGTGCTGCCCGGGGGTGGCTACCACAGTGGGAGCAGTACTTC
v_call: TRBV18; clone_size: many; j_call: TRBJ1-5; d_call: .; cdr3_aa: CASSPPGGQPQHF; cdr3_nt: TGTGCCAGCTCACCACCCGGAGGTCAGCCCCAGCATTTT